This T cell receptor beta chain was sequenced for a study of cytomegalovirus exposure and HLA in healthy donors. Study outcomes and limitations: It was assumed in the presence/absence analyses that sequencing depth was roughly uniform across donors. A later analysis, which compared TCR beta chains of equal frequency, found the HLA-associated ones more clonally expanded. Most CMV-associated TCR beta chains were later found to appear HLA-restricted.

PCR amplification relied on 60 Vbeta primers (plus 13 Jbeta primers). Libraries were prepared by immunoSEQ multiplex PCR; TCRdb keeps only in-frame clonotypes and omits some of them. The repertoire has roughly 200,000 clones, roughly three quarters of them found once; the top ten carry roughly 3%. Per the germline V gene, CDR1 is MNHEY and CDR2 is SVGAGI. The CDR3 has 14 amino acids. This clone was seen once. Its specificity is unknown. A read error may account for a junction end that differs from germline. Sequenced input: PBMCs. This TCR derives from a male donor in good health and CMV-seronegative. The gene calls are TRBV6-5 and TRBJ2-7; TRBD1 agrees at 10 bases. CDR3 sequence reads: CASSDGTGAYGQYF. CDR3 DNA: TGTGCCAGCAGTGATGGGACAGGGGCCTACGGGCAGTACTTC.